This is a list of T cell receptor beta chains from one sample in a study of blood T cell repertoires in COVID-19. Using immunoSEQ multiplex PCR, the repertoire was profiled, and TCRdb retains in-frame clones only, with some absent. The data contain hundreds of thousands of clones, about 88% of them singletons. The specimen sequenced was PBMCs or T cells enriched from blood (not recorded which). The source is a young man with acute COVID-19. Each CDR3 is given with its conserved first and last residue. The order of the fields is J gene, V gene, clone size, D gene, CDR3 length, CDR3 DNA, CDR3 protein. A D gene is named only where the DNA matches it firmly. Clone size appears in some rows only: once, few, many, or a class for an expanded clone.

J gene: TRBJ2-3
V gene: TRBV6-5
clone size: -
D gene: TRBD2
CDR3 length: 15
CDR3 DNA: TGTGCCAGCAGTACACTAGCGGGCTCGTCAGATACGCAGTATTTT
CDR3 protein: CASSTLAGSSDTQYF

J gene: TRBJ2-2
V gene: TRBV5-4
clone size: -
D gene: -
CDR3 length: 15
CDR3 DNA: TGTGCCAGCAGCTCAAAGCGGGCGAACACCGGGGAGCTGTTTTTT
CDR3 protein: CASSSKRANTGELFF

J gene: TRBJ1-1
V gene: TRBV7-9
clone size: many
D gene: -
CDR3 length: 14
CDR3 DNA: TGTGCCAGCAGCCCTTCGAGGGATGGGTCTGAAGCTTTCTTT
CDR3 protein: CASSPSRDGSEAFF

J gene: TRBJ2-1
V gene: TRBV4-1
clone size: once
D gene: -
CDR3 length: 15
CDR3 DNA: TGCGCCAGCAGCCAAGTCCAGGGGACGCTGAATGAGCAGTTCTTC
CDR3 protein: CASSQVQGTLNEQFF

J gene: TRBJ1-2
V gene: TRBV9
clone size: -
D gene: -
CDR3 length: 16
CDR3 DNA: TGTGCCAGCAGCGCGACTTCAGGGCATGCCCCCTATGGCTACACCTTC
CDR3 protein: CASSATSGHAPYGYTF

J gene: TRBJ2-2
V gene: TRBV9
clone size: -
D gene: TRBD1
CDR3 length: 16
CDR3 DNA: TGTGCCAGCAGGACCGGGACAGGGTCGGGCACCGGGGAGCTGTTTTTT
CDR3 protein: CASRTGTGSGTGELFF

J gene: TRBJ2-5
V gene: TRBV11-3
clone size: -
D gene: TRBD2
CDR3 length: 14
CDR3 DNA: TGTGCCAGCAGCCCGGGAGGACCTCAAGAGACCCAGTACTTC
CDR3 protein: CASSPGGPQETQYF

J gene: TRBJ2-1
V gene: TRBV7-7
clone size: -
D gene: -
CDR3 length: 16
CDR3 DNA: TGTGCTAGCAGCTTAGAGGCAAAGGGGGCCTACAATGAGCAGTTCTTC
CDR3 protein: CASSLEAKGAYNEQFF

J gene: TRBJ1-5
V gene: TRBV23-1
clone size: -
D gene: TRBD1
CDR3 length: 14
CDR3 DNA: TGCGCCAGCAGACCGACAGGGATCAATCAGCCCCAGCATTTT
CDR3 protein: CASRPTGINQPQHF

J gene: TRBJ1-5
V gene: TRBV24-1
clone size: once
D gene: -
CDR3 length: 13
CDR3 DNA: TGTGCCACCAGTGATTTGGGGGGCCAGCCCCAGCATTTT
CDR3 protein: CATSDLGGQPQHF

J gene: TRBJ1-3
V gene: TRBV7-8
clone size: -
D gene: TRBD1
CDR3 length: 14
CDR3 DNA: TGTGCCAGCAGCTGGGACAGGTCGAGAAACACCATATATTTT
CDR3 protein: CASSWDRSRNTIYF

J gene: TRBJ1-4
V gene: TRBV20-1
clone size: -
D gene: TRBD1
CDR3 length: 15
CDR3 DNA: TGCAGTGCTAGTAAGATGGGACAGGGGATTGAAAAACTGTTTTTT
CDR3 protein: CSASKMGQGIEKLFF

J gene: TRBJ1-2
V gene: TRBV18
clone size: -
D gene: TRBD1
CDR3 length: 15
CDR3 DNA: TGTGCCAGCTCACCATCAACGGGACAGGGCTATGGCTACACCTTC
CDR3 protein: CASSPSTGQGYGYTF

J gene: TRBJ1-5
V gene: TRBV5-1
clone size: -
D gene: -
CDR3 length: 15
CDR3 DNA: TGTGCCAGCAGCTTGGGGGGGACACAAAATCAGCCCCAGCATTTT
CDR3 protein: CASSLGGTQNQPQHF

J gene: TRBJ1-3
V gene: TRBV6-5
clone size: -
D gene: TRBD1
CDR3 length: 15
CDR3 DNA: TGTGCCAGCAGTTTGACAGGGGATAATGGAAACACCATATATTTT
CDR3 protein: CASSLTGDNGNTIYF

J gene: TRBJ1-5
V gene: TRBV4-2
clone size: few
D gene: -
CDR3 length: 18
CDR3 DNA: TGTGCCAGCAGCCAAGAATTGTCTCCCGACAGGAGCAATCAGCCCCAGCATTTT
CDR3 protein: CASSQELSPDRSNQPQHF

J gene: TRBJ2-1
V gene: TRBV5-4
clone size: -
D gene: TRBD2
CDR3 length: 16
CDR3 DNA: TGTGCCAGCAGCTCCGGAGCGGGGGGGACCTACAATGAGCAGTTCTTC
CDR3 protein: CASSSGAGGTYNEQFF

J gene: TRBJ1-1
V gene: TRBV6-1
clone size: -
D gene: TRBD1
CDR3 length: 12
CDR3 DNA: TGTGCCAGCAACAGGGGCCTCACTGAAGCTTTCTTT
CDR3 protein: CASNRGLTEAFF

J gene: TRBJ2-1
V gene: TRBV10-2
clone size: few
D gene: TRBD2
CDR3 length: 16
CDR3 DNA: TGCGCCAGCAGTGAGAGGACTAGCGCCTCCTACAATGAGCAGTTCTTC
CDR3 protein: CASSERTSASYNEQFF

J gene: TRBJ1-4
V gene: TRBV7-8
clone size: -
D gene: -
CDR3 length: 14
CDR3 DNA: TGTGCCAGCAGCTTTCGCAGGGGTGATGAAAAACTGTTTTTT
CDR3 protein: CASSFRRGDEKLFF

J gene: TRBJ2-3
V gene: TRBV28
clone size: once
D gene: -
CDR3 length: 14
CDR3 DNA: TGTGCCAGCAGTGTTGGGGGCCGGACAGATACGCAGTATTTT
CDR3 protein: CASSVGGRTDTQYF

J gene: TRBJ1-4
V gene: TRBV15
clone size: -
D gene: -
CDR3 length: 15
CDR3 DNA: TGTGCCACCAGCAGAGATGGGACTAGTACTGAAAAACTGTTTTTT
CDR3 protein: CATSRDGTSTEKLFF

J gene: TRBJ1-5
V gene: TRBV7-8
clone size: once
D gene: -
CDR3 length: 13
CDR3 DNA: TGTGCCAGCAGTCAACATAGCAATCAGCCCCAGCATTTT
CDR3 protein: CASSQHSNQPQHF

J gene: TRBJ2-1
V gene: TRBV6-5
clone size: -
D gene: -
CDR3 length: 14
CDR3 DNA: TGTGCCAGCACCGAACAAGGACACCGTGGTGAGCAGTTCTTC
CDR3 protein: CASTEQGHRGEQFF

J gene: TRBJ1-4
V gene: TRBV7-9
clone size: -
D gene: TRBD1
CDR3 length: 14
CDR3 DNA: TGTGCCAGCAGCCCGGGACAGGGGAACGAAAAACTGTTTTTT
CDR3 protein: CASSPGQGNEKLFF

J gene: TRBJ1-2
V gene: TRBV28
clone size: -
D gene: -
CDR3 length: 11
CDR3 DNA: TGTGCCAGCACCCCCGGGTGGGGCTACACCTTC
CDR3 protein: CASTPGWGYTF

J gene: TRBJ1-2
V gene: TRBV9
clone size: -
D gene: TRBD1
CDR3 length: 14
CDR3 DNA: TGTGCCAGCAGGAACCGGGACAGAATCCATGGCTACACCTTC
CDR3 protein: CASRNRDRIHGYTF

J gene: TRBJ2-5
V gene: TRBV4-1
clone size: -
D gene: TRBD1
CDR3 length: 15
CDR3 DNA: TGCGCCAGCAGCCAAGGGACAGGGGGCTTGGAGACCCAGTACTTC
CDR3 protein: CASSQGTGGLETQYF

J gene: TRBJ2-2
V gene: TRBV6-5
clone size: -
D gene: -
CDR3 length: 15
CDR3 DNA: TGTGCCAGCGGAAGTAGCACAGGAAACACCGGGGAGCTGTTTTTT
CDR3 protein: CASGSSTGNTGELFF

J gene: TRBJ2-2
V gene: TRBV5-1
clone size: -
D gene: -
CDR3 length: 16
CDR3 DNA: TGCGCCAGCAGCAAAACTCAGGGATCTGGTACCGGGGAGCTGTTTTTT
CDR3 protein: CASSKTQGSGTGELFF

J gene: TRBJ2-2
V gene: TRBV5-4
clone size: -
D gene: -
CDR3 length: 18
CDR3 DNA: TGTGCCAGCAGCTTGGGTATTGGGCTGTCTACAAACACCGGGGAGCTGTTTTTT
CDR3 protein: CASSLGIGLSTNTGELFF

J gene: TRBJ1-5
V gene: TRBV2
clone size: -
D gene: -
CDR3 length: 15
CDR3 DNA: TGTGCCAGCAGTGAAGAAGGGACACTTAATCAGCCCCAGCATTTT
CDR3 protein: CASSEEGTLNQPQHF

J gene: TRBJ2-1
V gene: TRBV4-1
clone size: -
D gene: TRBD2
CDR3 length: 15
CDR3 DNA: TGCGCCAGCAGGGAACTAGCGGGCTCCTACAATGAGCAGTTCTTC
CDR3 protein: CASRELAGSYNEQFF

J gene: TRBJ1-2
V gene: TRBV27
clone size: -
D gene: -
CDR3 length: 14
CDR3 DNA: TGTGCCAGCAGTTTAACGGGGGTGGGCTATGGCTACACCTTC
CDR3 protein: CASSLTGVGYGYTF

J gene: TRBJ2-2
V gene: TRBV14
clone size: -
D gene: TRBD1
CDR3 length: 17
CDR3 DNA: TGTGCCAGCAGCCATTCCGGGACAGGGGGCAACACCGGGGAGCTGTTTTTT
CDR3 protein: CASSHSGTGGNTGELFF

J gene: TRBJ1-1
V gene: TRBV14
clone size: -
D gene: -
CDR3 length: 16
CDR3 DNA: TGTGCCAGCAGCCAAGACTGGGGCGAAGTGGGCACTGAAGCTTTCTTT
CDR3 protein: CASSQDWGEVGTEAFF

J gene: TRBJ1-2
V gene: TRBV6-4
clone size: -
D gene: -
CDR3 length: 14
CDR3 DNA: TGTGCCAGCAGCCAGGGGTCCACTCGATTCGACTACACCTTC
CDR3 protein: CASSQGSTRFDYTF